The subject of this entry is one T cell receptor beta chain. The antigen remains undetermined. The same CDR3 can be traced to other DNA sequences in this sample. Sequencing used immunoSEQ version 4 in survey mode. Profiled with immunoSEQ multiplex PCR; TCRdb holds only in-frame clones, not every one. The sample lists about 20,000 clones, approximately 65% occurring once. V was shortened by 2 bases and J by 0 bases, with 2 bases between the two germline ends. The germline CDR1 and CDR2 sequences are KGHSH and LQKENI. There are 13 residues in the CDR3. This specimen belongs to a study of persistence of HIV-infected CD4 T cells. Study-wide findings and caveats: TCRbeta richness was lower in CMV- and Gag-responding cells than in anti-CD3/anti-CD28-responding cells. Antigen-responding cells were enriched for degenerate expanded CDR3beta sequences.

The stimulus was an HIV-1 Gag 15-mer peptide pool, 1 ug/peptide/mL. Sorting selected CD4+ T cells upregulating both CD40 ligand and CD69. Donors were HIV-1-infected adults who began suppressive ART during chronic infection. Donors had CD4+ T cell counts above 400 cells/uL and were CMV-seropositive. The sample here was CD4+ T cells sorted from PBMCs after roughly 18-hour stimulation, taken from a patient who received antiretroviral therapy. The chain couples TRBV18 to TRBJ1-5; D uncertain. The sequence was collected from an adult woman with HIV who was CMV-seropositive. DNA of the CDR3: TGTGCCAGCTCACCAGATAGCAATCAGCCCCAGCATTTT. Amino acid sequence: CASSPDSNQPQHF.